A single sample is the source of the 2 T cell receptor beta chains below, sequenced in a study of T cells expressing NK-cell markers. Reanalyzing the 5' RACE reads, TCRdb keeps one entry per CDR3 protein, without DNA. This repertoire includes a few hundred thousand distinct CDR3 sequences. Sample: blood T cells: a sorted CD56 or NKG2C T cell subset, CD4+ or CD8+ T cells, or bulk PBMC T cells (not recorded which). All receptors derive from a man aged 18 to 29 in good health.

This chain uses TRBV29-1 with TRBJ2-5; the D gene TCRdb calls, TRBD2, cannot be checked with no DNA. There are 14 residues in the CDR3. The V gene's germline CDR1 is SQVTM and CDR2 ANQGSEA. CDR3 in amino acids: CSVVGVARQETQYF.

The genes are TRBV12-3 or TRBV12-4 and TRBJ2-3. The CDR3 runs 13 residues. This CDR3 reads CASSLQDPDTQYF.